The clone carrying this T cell receptor (beta chain) was observed at least ten times. The source of the sample is a study of T cells in Graves' hyperthyroidism and ophthalmopathy. What was amplified from RNA transcripts were TCR beta CDR3 regions. When the TCR CDR3 underwent first-round RT-PCR, the HTBI primer set was used. One entry per CDR3 protein results from TCRdb running MiXCR on the multiplex PCR reads. The repertoire holds hundreds of thousands of distinct CDR3 sequences, approximately 13% seen once, with 20% to 25% in the top ten. The CDR3 is 12 residues long. Germline CDR1 MDHEN, CDR2 SYDVKM. The ends were cut back, 5 bases at V and 6 bases at J, with 8 bases in the middle.

This receptor was taken from a woman in her 30s with Graves' hyperthyroidism. The genes are TRBV28 and TRBJ2-1, with D uncertain. The sequencing input was blood. The CDR3 DNA is TGTGCCAGCAGTGGACCGATCAATGAGCAGTTCTTC. This translates into CASSGPINEQFF.